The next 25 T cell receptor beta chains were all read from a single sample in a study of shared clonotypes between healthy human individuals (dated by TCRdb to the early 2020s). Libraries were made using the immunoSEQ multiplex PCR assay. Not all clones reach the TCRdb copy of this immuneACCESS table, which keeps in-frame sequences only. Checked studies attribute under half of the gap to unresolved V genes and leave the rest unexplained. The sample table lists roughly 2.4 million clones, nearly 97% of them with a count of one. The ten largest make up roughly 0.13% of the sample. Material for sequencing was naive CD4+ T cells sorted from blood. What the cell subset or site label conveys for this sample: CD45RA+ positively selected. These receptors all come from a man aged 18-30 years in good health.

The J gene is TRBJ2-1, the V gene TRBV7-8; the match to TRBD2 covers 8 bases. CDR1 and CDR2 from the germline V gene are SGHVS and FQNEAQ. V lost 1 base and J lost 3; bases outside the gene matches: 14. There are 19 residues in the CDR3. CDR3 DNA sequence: TGTGCCAGCAGCTTAGTTCCGCGTAGCGGGGAGGGATTCTACAATGAGCAGTTCTTC. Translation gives CASSLVPRSGEGFYNEQFF.

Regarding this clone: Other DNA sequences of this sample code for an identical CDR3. For the CDR3, the DNA is TGTGCCAGCAGCTCGCGACAGGGAACAGATACGCAGTATTTT. Translating it yields CASSSRQGTDTQYF. V and J are TRBV7-9 and TRBJ2-3, with TRBD1 matching over 7 bases. Trimming removed 4 bases from V and 3 bases from J; junction bases left unmatched: 4. The CDR3 contains 14 residues. The germline CDR1 and CDR2 sequences are SEHNR and FQNEAQ (reference sequence). Based on the CDR3 plus reference TRBV7-9 and TRBJ2-3, the full variable domain is DTGVSQNPRHKITKRGQNVTFRCDPISEHNRLYWYRQTLGQGPEFLTYFQNEAQLEKSRLLSDRFSAERPKGSFSTLEIQRTEQGDSAMYLCASSSRQGTDTQYFGPGTRLTVL.

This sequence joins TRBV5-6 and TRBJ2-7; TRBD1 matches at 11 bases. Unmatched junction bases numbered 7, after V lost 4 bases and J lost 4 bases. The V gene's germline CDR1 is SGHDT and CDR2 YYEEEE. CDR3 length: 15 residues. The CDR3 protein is CASSPDRGLGYEQYF. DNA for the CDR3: TGTGCCAGCAGCCCGGACAGGGGGCTTGGGTACGAGCAGTACTTC.

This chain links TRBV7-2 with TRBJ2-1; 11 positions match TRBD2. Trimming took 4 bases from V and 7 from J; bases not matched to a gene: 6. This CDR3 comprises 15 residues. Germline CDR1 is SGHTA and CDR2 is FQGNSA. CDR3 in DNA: TGTGCCAGCAGCTCGGGACTAGCGGTTTTTAATGAGCAGTTCTTC. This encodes CASSSGLAVFNEQFF.

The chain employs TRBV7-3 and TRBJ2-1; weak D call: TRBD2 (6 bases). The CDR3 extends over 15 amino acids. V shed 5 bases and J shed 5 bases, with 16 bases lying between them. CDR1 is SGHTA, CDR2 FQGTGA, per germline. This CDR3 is CASSAPGLPHNEQFF. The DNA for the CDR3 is TGTGCCAGCAGCGCTCCGGGACTCCCCCACAATGAGCAGTTCTTC.

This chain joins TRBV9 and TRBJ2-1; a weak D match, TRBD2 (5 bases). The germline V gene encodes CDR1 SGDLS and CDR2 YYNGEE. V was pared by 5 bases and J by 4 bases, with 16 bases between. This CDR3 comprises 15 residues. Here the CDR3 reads CASSAAGRHYNEQFF. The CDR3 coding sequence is TGTGCCAGCAGTGCGGCGGGCCGTCATTACAATGAGCAGTTCTTC.

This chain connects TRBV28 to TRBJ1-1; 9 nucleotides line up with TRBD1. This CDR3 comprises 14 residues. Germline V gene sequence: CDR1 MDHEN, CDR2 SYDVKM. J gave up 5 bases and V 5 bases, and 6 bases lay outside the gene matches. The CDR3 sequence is CASSGDRAWTEAFF. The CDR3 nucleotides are TGTGCCAGCAGTGGGGACAGGGCTTGGACTGAAGCTTTCTTT.

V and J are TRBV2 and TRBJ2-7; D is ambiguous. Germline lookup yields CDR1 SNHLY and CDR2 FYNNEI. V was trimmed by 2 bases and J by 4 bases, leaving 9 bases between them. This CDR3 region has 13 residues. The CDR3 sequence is CASSESGGYEQYF. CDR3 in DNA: TGTGCCAGCAGTGAATCGGGCGGTTACGAGCAGTACTTC.

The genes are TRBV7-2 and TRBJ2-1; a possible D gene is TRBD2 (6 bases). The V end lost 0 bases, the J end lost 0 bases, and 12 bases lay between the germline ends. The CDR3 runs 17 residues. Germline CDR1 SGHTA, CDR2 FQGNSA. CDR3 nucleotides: TGTGCCAGCAGCTTAGCAGGAGCGGGCTACTCCTACAATGAGCAGTTCTTC. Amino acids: CASSLAGAGYSYNEQFF.

The chain's CDR3 is CASSTGTGGTPYEQYF. CDR3 DNA sequence: TGTGCCAGTAGTACCGGGACAGGGGGAACCCCCTACGAGCAGTACTTC. This rearrangement joins TRBV19 to TRBJ2-7; 11 positions agree with TRBD1. The J segment lost 2 bases and the V segment lost 4 bases, leaving 7 bases of the junction unmatched. Germline V gene data show CDR1 as LNHDA and CDR2 as SQIVND (reference sequence). The CDR3 runs to 16 residues.

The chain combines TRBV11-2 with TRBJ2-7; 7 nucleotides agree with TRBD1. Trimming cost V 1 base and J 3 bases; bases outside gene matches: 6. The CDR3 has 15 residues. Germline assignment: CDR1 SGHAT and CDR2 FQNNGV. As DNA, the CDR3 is TGTGCCAGCAGCTTAGGAGGGACAGCAGTCTACGAGCAGTACTTC. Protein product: CASSLGGTAVYEQYF.

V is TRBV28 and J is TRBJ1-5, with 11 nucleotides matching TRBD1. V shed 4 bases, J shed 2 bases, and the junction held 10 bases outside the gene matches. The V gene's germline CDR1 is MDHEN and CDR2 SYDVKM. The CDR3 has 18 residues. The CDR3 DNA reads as TGTGCCAGCAGTTCCCAAGGACAGGGGGCGTGGGGCAATCAGCCCCAGCATTTT. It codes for CASSSQGQGAWGNQPQHF.

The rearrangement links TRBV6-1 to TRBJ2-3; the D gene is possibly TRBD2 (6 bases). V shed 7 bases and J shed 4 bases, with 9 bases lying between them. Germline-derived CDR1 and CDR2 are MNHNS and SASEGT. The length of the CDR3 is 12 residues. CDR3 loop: CASKDYPDTQYF. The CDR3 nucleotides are TGTGCCAGCAAGGACTACCCAGATACGCAGTATTTT.

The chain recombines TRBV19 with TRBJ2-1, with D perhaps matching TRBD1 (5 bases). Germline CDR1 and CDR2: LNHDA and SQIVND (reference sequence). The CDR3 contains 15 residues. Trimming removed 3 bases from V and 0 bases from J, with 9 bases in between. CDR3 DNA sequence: TGTGCCAGTAGTATCCTAGGGGACTCCTACAATGAGCAGTTCTTC. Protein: CASSILGDSYNEQFF.

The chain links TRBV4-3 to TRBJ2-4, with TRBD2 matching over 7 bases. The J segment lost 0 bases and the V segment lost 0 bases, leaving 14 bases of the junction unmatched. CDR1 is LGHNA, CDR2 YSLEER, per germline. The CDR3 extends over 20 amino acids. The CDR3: CASSQEWAGANTLAKNIQYF. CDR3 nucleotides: TGCGCCAGCAGCCAAGAATGGGCGGGAGCAAACACTTTAGCCAAAAACATTCAGTACTTC.

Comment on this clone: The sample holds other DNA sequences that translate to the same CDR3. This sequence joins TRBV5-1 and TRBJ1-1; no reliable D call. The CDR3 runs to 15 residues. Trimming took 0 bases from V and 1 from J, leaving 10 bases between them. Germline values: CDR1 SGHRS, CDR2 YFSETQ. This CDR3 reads CASSLDLGGNTEAFF. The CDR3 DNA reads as TGCGCCAGCAGCTTGGACCTAGGAGGGAACACTGAAGCTTTCTTT.

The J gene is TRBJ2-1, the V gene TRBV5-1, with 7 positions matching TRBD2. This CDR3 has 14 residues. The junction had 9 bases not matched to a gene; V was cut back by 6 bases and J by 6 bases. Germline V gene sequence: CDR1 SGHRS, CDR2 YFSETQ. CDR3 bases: TGCGCCAGCACTATAGACTGGGGGGGCAATGAGCAGTTCTTC. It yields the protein CASTIDWGGNEQFF.

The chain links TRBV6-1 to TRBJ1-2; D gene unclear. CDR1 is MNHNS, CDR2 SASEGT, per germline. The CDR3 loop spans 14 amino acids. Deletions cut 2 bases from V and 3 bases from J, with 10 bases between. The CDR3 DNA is TGTGCCAGCAGTGAATTGGCGGGGTACTATGGCTACACCTTC. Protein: CASSELAGYYGYTF.

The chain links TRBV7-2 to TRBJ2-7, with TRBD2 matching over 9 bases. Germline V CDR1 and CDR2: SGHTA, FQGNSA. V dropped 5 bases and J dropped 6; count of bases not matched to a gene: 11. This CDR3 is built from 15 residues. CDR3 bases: TGTGCCAGCAGCCCGGTAGCTGGGACTAGCTCCGAGCAGTACTTC. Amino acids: CASSPVAGTSSEQYF.

The CDR3 coding sequence is TGTGCCAGTAGACAGGTCGCCGTGACAGGTCATTCCTACGAGCAGTACTTC. Translation: CASRQVAVTGHSYEQYF. The chain recombines TRBV19 with TRBJ2-7, with a weak D call TRBD1 (6 bases). Per germline, CDR1 LNHDA and CDR2 SQIVND (reference sequence). This CDR3 has 17 amino acids. V was cut by 6 bases and J by 1 base, with 22 bases left in between.

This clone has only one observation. This chain's CDR3 is CASSGLLLNEQFF. CDR3 bases: TGTGCCAGCAGTGGACTGCTCCTTAATGAGCAGTTCTTC. This chain links TRBV2 with TRBJ2-1; D unresolved. The germline V and J ends were trimmed by 4 bases and 7 bases, with 11 bases remaining between them. The length of the CDR3 is 13 residues. Germline V gives CDR1 SNHLY, CDR2 FYNNEI.

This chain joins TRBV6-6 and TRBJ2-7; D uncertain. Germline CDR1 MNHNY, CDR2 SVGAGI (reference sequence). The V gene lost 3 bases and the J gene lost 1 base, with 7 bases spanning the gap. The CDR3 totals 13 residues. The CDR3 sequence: CASSYERSYEQYF. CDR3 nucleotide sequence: TGTGCCAGCAGTTATGAGCGATCCTACGAGCAGTACTTC.

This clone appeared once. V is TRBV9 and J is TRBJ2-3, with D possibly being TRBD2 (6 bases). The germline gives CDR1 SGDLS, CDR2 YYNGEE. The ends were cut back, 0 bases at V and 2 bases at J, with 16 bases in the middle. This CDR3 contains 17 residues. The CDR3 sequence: CASSVDIELANTDTQYF. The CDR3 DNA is TGTGCCAGCAGCGTAGATATCGAACTAGCCAACACAGATACGCAGTATTTT. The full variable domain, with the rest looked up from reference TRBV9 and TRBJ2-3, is DSGVTQTPKHLITATGQRVTLRCSPRSGDLSVYWYQQSLDQGLQFLIQYYNGEERAKGNILERFSAQQFPDLHSELNLSSLELGDSALYFCASSVDIELANTDTQYFGPGTRLTVL.

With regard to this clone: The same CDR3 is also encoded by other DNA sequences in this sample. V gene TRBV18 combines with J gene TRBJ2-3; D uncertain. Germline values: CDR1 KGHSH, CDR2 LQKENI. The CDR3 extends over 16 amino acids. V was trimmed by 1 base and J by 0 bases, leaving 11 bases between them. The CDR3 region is CASSPRGSTSTDTQYF. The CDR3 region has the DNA TGTGCCAGCTCACCACGCGGCAGCACTAGCACAGATACGCAGTATTTT.

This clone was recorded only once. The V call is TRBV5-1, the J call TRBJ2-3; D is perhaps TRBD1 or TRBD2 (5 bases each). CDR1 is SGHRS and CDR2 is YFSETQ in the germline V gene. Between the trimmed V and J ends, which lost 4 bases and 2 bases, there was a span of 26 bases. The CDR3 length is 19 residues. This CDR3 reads CASSPTLPTRQGHTDTQYF. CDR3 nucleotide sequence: TGCGCCAGCAGCCCTACACTCCCTACTAGACAAGGACACACAGATACGCAGTATTTT.